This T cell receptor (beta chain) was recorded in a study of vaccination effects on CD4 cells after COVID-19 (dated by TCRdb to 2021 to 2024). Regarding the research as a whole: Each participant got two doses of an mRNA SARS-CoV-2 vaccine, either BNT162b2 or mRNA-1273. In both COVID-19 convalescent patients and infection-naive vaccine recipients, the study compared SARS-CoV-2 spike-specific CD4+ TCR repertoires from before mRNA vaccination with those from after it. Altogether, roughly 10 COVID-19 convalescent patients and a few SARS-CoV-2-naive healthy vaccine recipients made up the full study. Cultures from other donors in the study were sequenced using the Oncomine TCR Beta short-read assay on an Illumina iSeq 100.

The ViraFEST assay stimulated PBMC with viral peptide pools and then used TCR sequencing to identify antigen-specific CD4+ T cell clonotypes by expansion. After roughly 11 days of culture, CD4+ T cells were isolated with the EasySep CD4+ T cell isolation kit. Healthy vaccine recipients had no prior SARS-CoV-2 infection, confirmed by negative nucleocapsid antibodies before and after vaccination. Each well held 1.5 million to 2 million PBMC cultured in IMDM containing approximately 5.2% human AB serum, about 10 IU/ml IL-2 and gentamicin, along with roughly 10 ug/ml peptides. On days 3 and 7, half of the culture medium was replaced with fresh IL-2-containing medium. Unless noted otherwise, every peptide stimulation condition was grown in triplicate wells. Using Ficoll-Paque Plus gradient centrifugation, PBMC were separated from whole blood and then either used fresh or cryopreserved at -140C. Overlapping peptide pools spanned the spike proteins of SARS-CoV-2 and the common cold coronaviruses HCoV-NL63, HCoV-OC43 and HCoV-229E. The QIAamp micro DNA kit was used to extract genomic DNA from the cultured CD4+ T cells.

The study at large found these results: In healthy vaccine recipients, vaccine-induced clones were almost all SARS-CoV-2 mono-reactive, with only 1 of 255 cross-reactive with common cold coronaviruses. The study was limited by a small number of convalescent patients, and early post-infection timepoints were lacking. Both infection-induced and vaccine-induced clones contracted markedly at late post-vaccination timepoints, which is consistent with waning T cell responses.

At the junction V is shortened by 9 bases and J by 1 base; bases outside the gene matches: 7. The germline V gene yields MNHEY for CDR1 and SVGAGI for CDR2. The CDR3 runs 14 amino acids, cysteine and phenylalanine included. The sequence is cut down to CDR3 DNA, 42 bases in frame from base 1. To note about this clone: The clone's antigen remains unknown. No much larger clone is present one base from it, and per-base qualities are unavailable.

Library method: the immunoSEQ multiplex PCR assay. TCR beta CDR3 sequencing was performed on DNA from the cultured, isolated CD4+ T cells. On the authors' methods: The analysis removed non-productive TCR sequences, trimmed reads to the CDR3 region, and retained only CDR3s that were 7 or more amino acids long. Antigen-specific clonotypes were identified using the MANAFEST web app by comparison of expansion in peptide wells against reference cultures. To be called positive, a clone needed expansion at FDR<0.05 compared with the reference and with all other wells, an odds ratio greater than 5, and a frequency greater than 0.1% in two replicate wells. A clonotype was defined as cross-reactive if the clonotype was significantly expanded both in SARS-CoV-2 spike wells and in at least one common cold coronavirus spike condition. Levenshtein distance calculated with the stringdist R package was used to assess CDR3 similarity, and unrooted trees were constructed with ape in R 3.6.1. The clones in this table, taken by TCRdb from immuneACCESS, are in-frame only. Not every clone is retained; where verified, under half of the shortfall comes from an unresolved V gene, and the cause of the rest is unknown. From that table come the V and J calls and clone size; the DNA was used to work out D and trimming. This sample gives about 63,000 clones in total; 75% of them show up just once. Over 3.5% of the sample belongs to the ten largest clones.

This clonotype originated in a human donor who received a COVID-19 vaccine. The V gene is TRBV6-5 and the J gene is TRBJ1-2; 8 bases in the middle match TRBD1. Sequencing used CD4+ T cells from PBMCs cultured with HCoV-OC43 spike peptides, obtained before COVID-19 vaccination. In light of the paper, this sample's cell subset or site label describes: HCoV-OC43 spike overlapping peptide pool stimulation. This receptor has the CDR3 CASSTTGDNYGYTF. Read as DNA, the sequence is TGTGCCAGTTCCACGACAGGGGATAACTATGGCTACACCTTC.